The entry that follows covers one T cell receptor beta chain sequence. These data come from a study of blood T cell repertoires in COVID-19. Background on the study: Samples came from the United States, Italy and Spain, spanning acute and convalescent COVID-19. From T cells, B-cell-depleted T cells, or PBMCs came the material, which was cDNA or gDNA.

As handled by the study authors: Amplified reference gene primers provided the basis for estimating nucleated cell counts. Here immunoSEQ multiplex PCR was the method, and the copy in TCRdb shows in-frame clones only, minus some. The V and J calls and clone size were taken over from that table, and D and trimming were inferred from the DNA. In the table there are around 250,000 clones, about 82% of which are singletons. This CDR3 spans 14 amino acids. Losses at the gene ends were 10 bases for V and 4 bases for J; bases not matched to a gene: 8. Germline V gives CDR1 ENHRY, CDR2 SYGVKD. This receptor was obtained from an elderly man with acute or convalescent COVID-19. Source material: peripheral blood. The gene calls are TRBV10-3 and TRBJ1-5, with 9 bases matching TRBD1. This CDR3 reads CATNTGGPNQPQHF. CDR3 coding DNA: TGTGCCACAAACACAGGGGGCCCTAATCAGCCCCAGCATTTT.